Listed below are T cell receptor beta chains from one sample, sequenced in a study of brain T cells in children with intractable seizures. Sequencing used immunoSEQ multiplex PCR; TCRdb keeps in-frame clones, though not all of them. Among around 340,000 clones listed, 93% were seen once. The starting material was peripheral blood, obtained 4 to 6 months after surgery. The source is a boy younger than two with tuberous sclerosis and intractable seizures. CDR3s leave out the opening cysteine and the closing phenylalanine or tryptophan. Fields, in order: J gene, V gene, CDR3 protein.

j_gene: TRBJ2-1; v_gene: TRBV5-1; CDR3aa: ASSAPRGLAGGYNEQF
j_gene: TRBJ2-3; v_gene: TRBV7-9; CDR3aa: ASSLMAGQSTDTQY
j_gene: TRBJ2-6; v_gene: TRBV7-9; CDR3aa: ASSLGWVDSGANVLT
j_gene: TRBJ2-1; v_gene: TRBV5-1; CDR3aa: ASSLGTGNRYNEQF
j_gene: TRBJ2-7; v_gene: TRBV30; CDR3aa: AWSVLAGYEQY
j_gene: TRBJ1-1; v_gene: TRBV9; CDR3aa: ASSVGHSSSTEAF
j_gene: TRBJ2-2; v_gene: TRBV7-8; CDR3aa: ASSLGAGGTGELF
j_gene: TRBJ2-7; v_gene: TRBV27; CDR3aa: ASSLWGKKYEQY
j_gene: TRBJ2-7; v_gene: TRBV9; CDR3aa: ASSPRQGSAYEQY
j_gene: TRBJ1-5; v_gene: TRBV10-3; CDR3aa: AISESGGNNQPQH
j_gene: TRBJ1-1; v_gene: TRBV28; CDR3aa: ASRGRVTEAF
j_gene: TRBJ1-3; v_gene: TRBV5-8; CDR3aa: ASSFGSGNTIY
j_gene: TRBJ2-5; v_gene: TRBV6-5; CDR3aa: ASSYTSGRPQETQY
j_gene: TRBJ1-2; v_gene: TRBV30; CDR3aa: AWRPGDGYT
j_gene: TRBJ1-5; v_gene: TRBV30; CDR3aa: AWSGQNRRYQPQH
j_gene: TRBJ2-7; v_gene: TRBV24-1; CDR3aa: ATSDRRTTFDEQY
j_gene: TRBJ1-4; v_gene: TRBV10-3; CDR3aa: AISGTGGYEKLF
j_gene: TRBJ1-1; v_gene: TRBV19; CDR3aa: ASSRDRSMNTEAF
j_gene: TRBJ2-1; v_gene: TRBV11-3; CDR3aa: ASSFYPTSGQYNEQF
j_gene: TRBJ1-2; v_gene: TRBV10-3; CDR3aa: AISDVENYGYT
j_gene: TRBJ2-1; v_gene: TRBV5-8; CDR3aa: ASSLNRETGRRDEQF
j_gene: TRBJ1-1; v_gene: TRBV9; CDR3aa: ASGLRPFNTEAF
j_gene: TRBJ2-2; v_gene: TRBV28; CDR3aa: ASSSEPGQGQPGELF
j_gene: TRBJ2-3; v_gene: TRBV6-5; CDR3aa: ASSLKAGGPDTQY
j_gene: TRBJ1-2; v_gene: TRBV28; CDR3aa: ASSLGQNYGYT
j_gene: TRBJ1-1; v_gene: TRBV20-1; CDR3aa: SASSEGGYEAF
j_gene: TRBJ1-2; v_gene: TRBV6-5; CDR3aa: ASSYSILANYGYT
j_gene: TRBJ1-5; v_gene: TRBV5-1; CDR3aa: ASSLTVNQPQH